One sample yielded the 28 T cell receptor beta chains listed below, sequenced in a study of T cell changes during pregnancy in multiple sclerosis. Sequencing used immunoSEQ multiplex PCR; TCRdb keeps in-frame clones, though not all of them. The sample shows about 110,000 clones, around 93% of them seen only once. Here the sequenced sample was peripheral blood, taken after pregnancy. All receptors come from a female donor with multiple sclerosis, enrolled in a pregnancy study.

CDR3 in amino acids: CASSPPWFF. In nucleotides, the CDR3 is TGTGCCAGCAGTCCCCCCTGGTTCTTC. This chain uses TRBV27 with TRBJ2-1; no reliable D call. V lost 5 bases, J lost 15 bases, and 8 bases lay in between. This CDR3 is built from 9 residues. The germline V gene encodes CDR1 MNHEY and CDR2 SMNVEV (reference sequence).

The rearrangement joins TRBV4-1 to TRBJ1-5; 8 bases line up with TRBD1. The length of the CDR3 is 15 residues. J gave up 4 bases and V 1 base, and 3 bases lay outside the gene matches. CDR1 MGHRA and CDR2 YSYEKL come from the germline V gene. CDR3 nucleotides: TGCGCCAGCAGCCAAGGGACAGGGAATAATCAGCCCCAGCATTTT. Protein: CASSQGTGNNQPQHF.

The table lists this clone with a few counts. The V gene is TRBV29-1, the J gene TRBJ1-5, with 7 bases aligning to TRBD1. The CDR3 length is 13 residues. Germline values: CDR1 SQVTM, CDR2 ANQGSEA. The junction had 8 bases not matched to a gene; V was cut back by 7 bases and J by 5 bases. CDR3 DNA: TGCAGCGCGTGGGACAGCAAAGATCAGCCCCAGCATTTT. This sequence encodes CSAWDSKDQPQHF.

The chain couples TRBV30 to TRBJ1-2; D ambiguous. This CDR3 spans 15 amino acids. Trimming stripped 0 bases from V and 3 bases from J, with 14 bases between. Germline V gene lookup returns CDR1 GTSNPN and CDR2 SVGIG (reference sequence). CDR3: CAWSVSLQTYYGYTF. CDR3 coding DNA: TGTGCCTGGAGTGTTTCCCTACAGACCTACTATGGCTACACCTTC.

The rearrangement joins TRBV18 to TRBJ2-7; D possibly corresponds to TRBD1 (6 bases). Germline CDR1 and CDR2: KGHSH and LQKENI. Between the trimmed V and J ends, which lost 3 bases and 5 bases, there was a span of 11 bases. The CDR3 is 13 residues long. This CDR3 is CASSPGGDNEQYF. The CDR3 nucleotides read TGTGCCAGCTCACCCGGTGGGGACAACGAGCAGTACTTC.

The chain combines TRBV9 with TRBJ2-3, with D tentatively TRBD1 (5 bases). Germline V lookup: CDR1 SGDLS, CDR2 YYNGEE. With 0 bases removed from V and 0 bases from J, the gap between germline ends came to 8 bases. The CDR3 is 15 residues long. The CDR3 loop reads CASSVVGQSTDTQYF. DNA for the CDR3: TGTGCCAGCAGCGTAGTGGGGCAGAGCACAGATACGCAGTATTTT.

V gene TRBV11-3 combines with J gene TRBJ2-1, with D tentatively TRBD1 (5 bases). With 0 bases removed from V and 3 bases from J, the gap between germline ends came to 18 bases. Germline V CDR1 and CDR2: SGHNT, YENEEA. CDR3 size: 18 residues. CDR3 region: CASSLDRAGGHLYNEQFF. For the CDR3, the DNA is TGTGCCAGCAGCTTAGATCGGGCAGGCGGACATCTCTACAATGAGCAGTTCTTC.

The chain is built from TRBV6-1 and TRBJ1-5; no reliable D call. Germline CDR1 is MNHNS and CDR2 is SASEGT. The CDR3 runs to 13 residues. Trimming shortened V by 3 bases and J by 5 bases, and 8 bases separated the two germline ends. The CDR3 bases are TGTGCCAGCAGTGATTCCTTTGATCAGCCCCAGCATTTT. This sequence encodes CASSDSFDQPQHF.

The chain has TRBV28 and TRBJ1-2; no clear D gene. In germline, CDR1 is MDHEN, CDR2 SYDVKM. The CDR3 runs 13 residues. Trimming pared 3 bases from V and 4 bases from J, leaving 9 bases between. The CDR3 spells CASSLVASYGYTF. The CDR3 DNA reads TGTGCCAGCAGTTTGGTCGCCAGCTATGGCTACACCTTC.

The chain is built from TRBV9 and TRBJ2-2, with 7 bases that match TRBD1. Germline CDR1 reads SGDLS; CDR2 reads YYNGEE. The V and J ends lost 4 bases and 3 bases, in that order; junction bases with no gene match: 6. The CDR3 loop spans 15 amino acids. CDR3 DNA sequence: TGTGCCAGCAGCTACGGACAGGACTACACCGGGGAGCTGTTTTTT. Residues: CASSYGQDYTGELFF.

This clone has a handful of counts. V usage is TRBV18 and J usage is TRBJ1-5, with TRBD1 matching 10 bases. Germline V gene sequence: CDR1 KGHSH, CDR2 LQKENI. The CDR3 runs 15 residues. The V and J ends lost 6 bases and 3 bases, in that order; junction bases with no gene match: 5. CDR3 DNA sequence: TGTGCCAGCTCCCGGACAGGGGGGGACAATCAGCCCCAGCATTTT. Amino acid sequence: CASSRTGGDNQPQHF.

The chain carries TRBV10-1 and TRBJ2-2; 8 bases are a match to TRBD1. The CDR3 is made up of 15 amino acids. Germline lookup yields CDR1 WNHNN and CDR2 SYGVQD (reference sequence). The V segment lost 5 bases and the J segment 2 bases; nucleotides outside the gene matches: 4. CDR3 in DNA: TGCGCCAGCAGTTCCGGACAGGGAAACACCGGGGAGCTGTTTTTT. Translated, it gives CASSSGQGNTGELFF.

The chain employs TRBV6-5 and TRBJ2-7, with TRBD1 matching over 9 bases. This CDR3 has 13 amino acids. In germline, CDR1 is MNHEY, CDR2 SVGAGI. V trimming: 7 bases; J trimming: 6 bases; junction bases outside the gene matches: 7. CDR3: CASTEDRGAEQYF. The DNA for the CDR3 is TGTGCCAGCACCGAGGACAGGGGTGCCGAGCAGTACTTC.

V and J are TRBV11-2 and TRBJ2-7, with TRBD1 as a possible D gene (6 bases). Trimming took off 8 bases at V and 3 bases at J, with 8 bases between the two ends. Germline CDR1 reads SGHAT; CDR2 reads FQNNGV. The CDR3 length is 11 residues. The CDR3 is CASSGVYEQYF. The DNA for the CDR3 is TGTGCCAGCTCAGGGGTCTACGAGCAGTACTTC.

The chain employs TRBV6-1 and TRBJ1-5; possibly TRBD1 for D (6 bases). Germline V gene sequence: CDR1 MNHNS, CDR2 SASEGT. CDR3 size: 15 residues. V was pared by 2 bases and J by 1 base, with 9 bases between. Here the CDR3 reads CASSEQGMSNQPQHF. The CDR3 DNA sequence: TGTGCCAGCAGTGAACAGGGGATGAGCAATCAGCCCCAGCATTTT.

The gene calls are TRBV29-1 and TRBJ1-1; no clear D gene. The CDR3 contains 13 residues. Germline CDR1 and CDR2: SQVTM and ANQGSEA. The V end was cut by 5 bases, the J end by 0 bases, with 10 bases between. CDR3 amino acids: CSVRAPVNTEAFF. The CDR3 region has the DNA TGCAGCGTTAGAGCTCCCGTGAACACTGAAGCTTTCTTT.

The chain uses TRBV11-2 and TRBJ1-1; no definite D call. CDR3 length: 14 amino acids. V was shortened by 1 base and J by 3 bases, with 9 bases between the two germline ends. CDR1 is SGHAT and CDR2 is FQNNGV in the germline V gene. The CDR3: CASSLVGSYTEAFF. The CDR3 bases are TGTGCCAGCAGCTTAGTAGGGAGCTACACTGAAGCTTTCTTT.

The V call is TRBV5-1, the J call TRBJ2-7, with 8 bases aligning to TRBD2. CDR3 size: 15 residues. The J segment lost 7 bases and the V segment lost 4 bases, leaving 13 bases of the junction unmatched. Germline V gene sequence: CDR1 SGHRS, CDR2 YFSETQ. CDR3 DNA: TGCGCCAGCAGCGATGCGGGAGGCGGGTTGTGGGAGCAGTACTTC. This encodes CASSDAGGGLWEQYF.

CDR3 sequence reads: CASSDRNSYEQYF. The CDR3, as DNA: TGTGCCAGCAGTGACAGGAACTCCTACGAGCAGTACTTC. J is TRBJ2-7 and V is TRBV6-1, with D hard to call. Germline V gene sequence: CDR1 MNHNS, CDR2 SASEGT. The CDR3 is 13 residues long. V gave up 3 bases and J gave up 0 bases, with 6 bases separating them.

This chain links TRBV5-5 with TRBJ1-4; D not resolved. Germline values: CDR1 SGHKS, CDR2 YYEKEE (reference sequence). The CDR3 has 14 amino acids. V was clipped by 2 bases and J by 6 bases, with 11 bases between them. The CDR3 DNA follows: TGTGCCAGCAGCTTTAGTTCCGGAGATGAAAAACTGTTTTTT. This encodes CASSFSSGDEKLFF.

The V gene is TRBV7-3, the J gene TRBJ1-1, with D perhaps matching TRBD1 (5 bases). V shed 5 bases and J shed 2 bases, with 9 bases lying between them. The CDR3 is 13 residues long. Germline-derived CDR1 and CDR2 are SGHTA and FQGTGA. For the CDR3, the DNA is TGTGCCAGCAGCCCCGGGACTAACACTGAAGCTTTCTTT. It yields the protein CASSPGTNTEAFF.

This chain joins TRBV5-1 and TRBJ2-5, with TRBD2 matching 13 bases. Germline CDR1 SGHRS, CDR2 YFSETQ. Germline trimming cut 4 bases from V and 4 bases from J; bases unmatched to any gene: 7. The CDR3 loop spans 16 amino acids. CDR3 amino acids: CASSALAGGPRETQYF. In DNA form, the CDR3 reads TGCGCCAGCAGCGCACTAGCGGGAGGGCCGCGAGAGACCCAGTACTTC.

This chain connects TRBV7-6 to TRBJ2-2; perhaps TRBD1 as D (5 bases). CDR3 length: 14 amino acids. Trimming removed 8 bases from V and 4 bases from J, with 14 bases in between. Germline CDR1 and CDR2: SGHVS and FNYEAQ. The CDR3 DNA is TGTGCCAGCGGCCTCACAAGGGGCACCGGGGAGCTGTTTTTT. This gives the protein CASGLTRGTGELFF. The variable domain in full, completed from reference TRBV7-6 and TRBJ2-2, reads GAGVSQSPRYKVTKRGQDVALRCDPISGHVSLYWYRQALGQGPEFLTYFNYEAQQDKSGLPNDRFSAERPEGSISTLTIQRTEQRDSAMYRCASGLTRGTGELFFGEGSRLTVL.

CDR3 DNA: TGTGCCAGCAGCTTAGGGGGGGGGACGGTCACTGAAGCTTTCTTT. Its protein product is CASSLGGGTVTEAFF. The J gene is TRBJ1-1, the V gene TRBV11-2; D is possibly TRBD1 (5 bases). The CDR3 covers 15 residues. Looked up from germline, CDR1 is SGHAT and CDR2 is FQNNGV. V lost 1 base, J lost 4 bases, and 13 bases lay in between.

The CDR3 nucleotides are TGTGCCAGCAGCTTAGGGAACGGGGATGGAGGCTACACCTTC. Its translation: CASSLGNGDGGYTF. This chain connects TRBV7-9 to TRBJ1-2, with D uncertain. With 1 base removed from V and 8 bases from J, the gap between germline ends came to 14 bases. This CDR3 is 14 amino acids long. From germline, CDR1 is SEHNR and CDR2 FQNEAQ (reference sequence).

This rearrangement joins TRBV1 to TRBJ2-4; the D segment call TRBD2 is taken from the table without a DNA check. TRBV1 is a listed pseudogene. The CDR3 is 14 amino acids. The CDR3 DNA reads as TGCACCAGCAGCCAAGAGCTCCTGCGGGGGGACAAGTACTTC. It codes for CTSSQELLRGDKYF.

The chain links TRBV7-2 to TRBJ2-5, with 13 nucleotides matching TRBD2. Germline values: CDR1 SGHTA, CDR2 FQGNSA. The CDR3 totals 15 residues. The junction had 5 bases not matched to a gene; V was cut back by 5 bases and J by 5 bases. The CDR3 region has the DNA TGTGCCAGCAGCATAGGACTAGCGGGAGAGGAGACCCAGTACTTC. Protein: CASSIGLAGEETQYF.

The chain employs TRBV5-1 and TRBJ1-2, with 8 bases aligning to TRBD1. The J segment lost 4 bases and the V segment lost 4 bases, leaving 12 bases of the junction unmatched. There are 16 residues in the CDR3. Germline loops: CDR1 SGHRS, CDR2 YFSETQ. The CDR3 coding sequence is TGCGCCAGCAGCCTCGACAGGGGTCGAATCCGCTATGGCTACACCTTC. Amino acids: CASSLDRGRIRYGYTF. The whole variable domain, filled in from reference TRBV5-1 and TRBJ1-2, reads KAGVTQTPRYLIKTRGQQVTLSCSPISGHRSVSWYQQTPGQGLQFLFEYFSETQRNKGNFPGRFSGRQFSNSRSEMNVSTLELGDSALYLCASSLDRGRIRYGYTFGSGTRLTVV.